Sequencing of this TCR beta chain was carried out in a study of blood T cell repertoires in COVID-19. Looking at the study overall: Samples taken during acute and convalescent COVID-19 were collected in the United States, Italy and Spain.

Some clones are missing from TCRdb's copy, which holds only in-frame ones; the method was immunoSEQ multiplex PCR. The data show more than 300,000 clones, around 91% seen once. The sequence derives from a woman aged 18 to 35 who had recovered from COVID-19. The source material was peripheral blood.

CDR3 bases: TGTGCCAGCAGCGTAGGGGGACTAGCGGAGTACAATGAGCAGTTCTTC. It encodes CASSVGGLAEYNEQFF. This sequence joins TRBV9 and TRBJ2-1; 11 bases agree with TRBD2. The CDR3 runs to 16 residues. V shed 0 bases and J 4 bases; nucleotides not matched to a gene: 3. In germline, CDR1 is SGDLS, CDR2 YYNGEE.